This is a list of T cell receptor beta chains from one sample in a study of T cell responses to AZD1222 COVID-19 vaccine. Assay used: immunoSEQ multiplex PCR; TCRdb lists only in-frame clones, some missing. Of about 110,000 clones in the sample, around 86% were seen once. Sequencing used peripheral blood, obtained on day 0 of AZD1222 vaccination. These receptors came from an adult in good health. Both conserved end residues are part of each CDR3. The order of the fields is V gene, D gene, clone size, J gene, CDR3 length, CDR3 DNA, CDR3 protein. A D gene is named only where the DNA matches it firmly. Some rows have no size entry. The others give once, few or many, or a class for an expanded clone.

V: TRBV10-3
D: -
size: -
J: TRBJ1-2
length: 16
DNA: TGTGCCATCAATGGGGGGGACATCGGACACGGTGCGGGCTACACCTTC
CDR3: CAINGGDIGHGAGYTF

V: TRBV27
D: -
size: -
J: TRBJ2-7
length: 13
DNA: TGTGCCAGCAGTTTGACGGAGAACTACGAGCAGTACTTC
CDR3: CASSLTENYEQYF

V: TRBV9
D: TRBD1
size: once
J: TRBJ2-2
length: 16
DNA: TGTGCCAGCAGCGCACAAGGGGGCTTCAACACCGGGGAGCTGTTTTTT
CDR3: CASSAQGGFNTGELFF

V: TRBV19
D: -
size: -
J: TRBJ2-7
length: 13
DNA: TGTGCCAGTAGCCCCGGGACGTCCTACGAGCAGTACTTC
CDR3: CASSPGTSYEQYF

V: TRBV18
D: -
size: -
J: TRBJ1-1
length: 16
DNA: TGTGCCAGCTCACCAAGGTTCATGTATCTAAATAGTGAAGCTTTCTTT
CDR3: CASSPRFMYLNSEAFF

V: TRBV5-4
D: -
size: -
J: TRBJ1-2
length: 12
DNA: TGTGCCAGCAGCTTTGATAACTATGGCTACACCTTC
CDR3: CASSFDNYGYTF

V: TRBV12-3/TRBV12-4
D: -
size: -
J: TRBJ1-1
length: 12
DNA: TGTGCCAGCAGTTTACAGTTACATAAAGCTTTCTTT
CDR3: CASSLQLHKAFF

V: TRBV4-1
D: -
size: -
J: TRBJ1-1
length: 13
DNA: TGCGCCAGCAGCCAAGATCACGAACCTTGGGCTTTCTTT
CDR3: CASSQDHEPWAFF

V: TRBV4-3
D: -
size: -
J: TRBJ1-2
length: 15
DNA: TGCGCCAGCAGCCAAGGAGACCGTCCTAGGGATGGCTACACCTTC
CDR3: CASSQGDRPRDGYTF

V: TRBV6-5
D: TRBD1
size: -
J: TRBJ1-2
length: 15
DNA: TGTGCCAGCAAACCCGACAGGGGATGGAGCTATGGCTACACCTTC
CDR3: CASKPDRGWSYGYTF

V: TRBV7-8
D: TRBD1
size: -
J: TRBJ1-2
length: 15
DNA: TGTGCCAGCAGCCGAGACAGGGGAGCTAACTATGGCTACACCTTC
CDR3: CASSRDRGANYGYTF

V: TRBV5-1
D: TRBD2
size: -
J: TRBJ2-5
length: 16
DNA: TGCGCCAGCCATGCGGTAGCGGGGGGGAACCAAGAGACCCAGTACTTC
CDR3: CASHAVAGGNQETQYF

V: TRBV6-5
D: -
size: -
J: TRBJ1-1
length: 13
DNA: TGTGCCAGCAGAACGGCGAGGAACACTGAAGCTTTCTTT
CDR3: CASRTARNTEAFF

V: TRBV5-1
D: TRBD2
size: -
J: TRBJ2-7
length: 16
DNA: TGCGCCAGCAGCTTTGGTCGCCTAGCGGGGGGCTACGAGCAGTACTTC
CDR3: CASSFGRLAGGYEQYF

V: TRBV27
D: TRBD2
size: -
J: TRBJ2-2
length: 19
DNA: TGTGCCAGCAGTCCCCAGAGGACCACTAGCGGGGGGGCGACCGGGGAGCTGTTTTTT
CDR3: CASSPQRTTSGGATGELFF

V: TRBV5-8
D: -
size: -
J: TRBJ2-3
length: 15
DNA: TGTGCCAGCAGCTTAGACGGGGAAGCCACAGATACGCAGTATTTT
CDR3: CASSLDGEATDTQYF

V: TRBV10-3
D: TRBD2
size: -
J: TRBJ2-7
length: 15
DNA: TGTGCCATCAGTGTGGGAGCGGGGGGGCTCTACGAGCAGTACTTC
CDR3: CAISVGAGGLYEQYF

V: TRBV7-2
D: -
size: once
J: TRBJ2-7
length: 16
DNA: TGTGCCAGCAGCTATAGCCCCAGCTCGTTCGACTACGAGCAGTACTTC
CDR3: CASSYSPSSFDYEQYF

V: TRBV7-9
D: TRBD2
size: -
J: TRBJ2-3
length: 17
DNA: TGTGCCAGCAGCTCCGACTTAGCGGGGGGCTCCACAGATACGCAGTATTTT
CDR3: CASSSDLAGGSTDTQYF

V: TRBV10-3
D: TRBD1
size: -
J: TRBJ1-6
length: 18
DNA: TGTGCCATCAGTGAGACGTACCAGGGGGTAGCTCCTCGGTCACCCCTCCACTTT
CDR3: CAISETYQGVAPRSPLHF

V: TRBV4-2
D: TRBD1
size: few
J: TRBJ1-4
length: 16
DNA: TGTGCCAGCAGCCAAGATCACGGGACAGGTGGGGAAAAACTGTTTTTT
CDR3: CASSQDHGTGGEKLFF

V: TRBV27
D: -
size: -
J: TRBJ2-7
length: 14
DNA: TGTGCCAGCAGTTCTACAGAGCTCTCCTACGAGCAGTACTTC
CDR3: CASSSTELSYEQYF

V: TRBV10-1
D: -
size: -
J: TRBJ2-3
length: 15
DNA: TGCGCCAGCAGTGATTCGCTCTCACGCACAGATACGCAGTATTTT
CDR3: CASSDSLSRTDTQYF

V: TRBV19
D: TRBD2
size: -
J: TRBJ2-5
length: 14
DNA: TGTGCCAGTAGTATGGGGAGGGGTCGGGAGACCCAGTACTTC
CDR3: CASSMGRGRETQYF

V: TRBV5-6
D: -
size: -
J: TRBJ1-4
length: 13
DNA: TGTGCCAGCAGCTTATTGTTAAATGAAAAACTGTTTTTT
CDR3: CASSLLLNEKLFF

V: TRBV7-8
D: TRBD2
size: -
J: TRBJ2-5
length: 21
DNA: TGTGCCAGCAGCTTAGGCTACTACCAAAGGACTAGCGGGGGGGCGGTGGAGACCCAGTACTTC
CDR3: CASSLGYYQRTSGGAVETQYF

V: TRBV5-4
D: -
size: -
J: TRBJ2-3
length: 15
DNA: TGTGCCAGCAGCTTGTACTCGGGGACTACAGATACGCAGTATTTT
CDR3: CASSLYSGTTDTQYF

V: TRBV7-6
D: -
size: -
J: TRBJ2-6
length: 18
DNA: TGTGCCAGCAGCCCCGGGGCCAGGGCTCGGTCTGGGGCCAACGTCCTGACTTTC
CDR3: CASSPGARARSGANVLTF

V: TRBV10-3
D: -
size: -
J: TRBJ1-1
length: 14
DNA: TGTGCCATCAGTGACGTGCAGCAGAACACTGAAGCTTTCTTT
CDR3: CAISDVQQNTEAFF

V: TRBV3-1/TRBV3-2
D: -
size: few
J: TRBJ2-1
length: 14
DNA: TGTGCCACCCAGAGGGGAATTCGAAATGGAGAGCAGTTCTTC
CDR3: CATQRGIRNGEQFF

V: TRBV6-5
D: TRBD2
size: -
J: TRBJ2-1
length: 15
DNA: TGTGCCAGCAGGTCGACTGGTGGCGCGGGGGATGAGCAGTTCTTC
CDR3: CASRSTGGAGDEQFF

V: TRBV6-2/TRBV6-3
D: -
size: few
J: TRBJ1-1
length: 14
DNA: TGTGCCAGCAGTTTAGCTGCGCGTAGGACTGAAGCTTTCTTT
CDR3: CASSLAARRTEAFF

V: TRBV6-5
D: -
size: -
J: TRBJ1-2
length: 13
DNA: TGTGCCAGCAGCCAACAGGGTAACTATGGCTACACCTTC
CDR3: CASSQQGNYGYTF

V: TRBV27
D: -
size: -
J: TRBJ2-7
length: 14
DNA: TGTGCCAGCAGTATCAGTCGGGACGGCTACGAGCAGTACTTC
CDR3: CASSISRDGYEQYF

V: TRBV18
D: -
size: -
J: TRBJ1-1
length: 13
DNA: TGTGCCAGCTCACCCAACCAGGACACTGAAGCTTTCTTT
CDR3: CASSPNQDTEAFF

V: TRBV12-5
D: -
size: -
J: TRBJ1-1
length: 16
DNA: TGTGCTACCCCCGGGACCCACAACCCTCCGAACACTGAAGCTTTCTTT
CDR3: CATPGTHNPPNTEAFF

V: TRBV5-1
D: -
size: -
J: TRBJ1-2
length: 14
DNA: TGCGCCAGCAGCCTCACGCGGCAGAACTATGGCTACACCTTC
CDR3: CASSLTRQNYGYTF

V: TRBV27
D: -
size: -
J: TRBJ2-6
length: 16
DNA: TGTGCCAGCTCCCCGGCAGGGGCAACCGGGGCCAACGTCCTGACTTTC
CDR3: CASSPAGATGANVLTF

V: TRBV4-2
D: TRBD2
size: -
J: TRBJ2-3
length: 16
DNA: TGTGCCAGCAGCCAAGAGAGAGCGGGAGGCACAGATACGCAGTATTTT
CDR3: CASSQERAGGTDTQYF

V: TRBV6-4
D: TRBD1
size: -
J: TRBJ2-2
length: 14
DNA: TGTGCCAGCAGTGGGGACAGGGAATCCGGGGAGCTGTTTTTT
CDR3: CASSGDRESGELFF

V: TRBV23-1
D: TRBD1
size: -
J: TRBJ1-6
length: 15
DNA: TGCGCCAGCAGTCAAAGGACAGGTTTGGATTCACCCCTCCACTTT
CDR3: CASSQRTGLDSPLHF

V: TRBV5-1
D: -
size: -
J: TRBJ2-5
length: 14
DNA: TGCGCCAGCGGGGGGGGACATGACTTAGAGACCCAGTACTTC
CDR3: CASGGGHDLETQYF